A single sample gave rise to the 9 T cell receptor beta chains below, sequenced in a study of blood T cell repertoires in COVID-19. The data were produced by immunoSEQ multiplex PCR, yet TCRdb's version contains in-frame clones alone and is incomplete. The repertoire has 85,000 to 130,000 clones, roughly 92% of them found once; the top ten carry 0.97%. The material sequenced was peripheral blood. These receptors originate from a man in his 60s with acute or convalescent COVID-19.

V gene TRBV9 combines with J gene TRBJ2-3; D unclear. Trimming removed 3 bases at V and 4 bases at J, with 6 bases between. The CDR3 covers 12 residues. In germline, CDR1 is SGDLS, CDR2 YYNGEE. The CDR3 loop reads CASSDNSDTQYF. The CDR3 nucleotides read TGTGCCAGCAGCGATAATTCAGATACGCAGTATTTT.

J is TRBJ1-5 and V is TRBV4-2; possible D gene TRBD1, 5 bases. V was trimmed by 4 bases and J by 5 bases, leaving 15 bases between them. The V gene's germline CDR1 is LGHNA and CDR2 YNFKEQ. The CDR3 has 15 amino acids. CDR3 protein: CASSPRWGGDQPQHF. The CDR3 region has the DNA TGTGCCAGCAGCCCCCGGTGGGGGGGAGATCAGCCCCAGCATTTT.

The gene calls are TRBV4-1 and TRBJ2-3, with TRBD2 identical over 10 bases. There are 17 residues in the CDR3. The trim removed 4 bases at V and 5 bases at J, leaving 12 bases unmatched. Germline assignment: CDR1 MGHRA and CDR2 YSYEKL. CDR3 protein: CASSLTSSGSGKDTQYF. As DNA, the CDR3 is TGCGCCAGCAGCCTTACTTCTAGCGGGAGTGGTAAAGATACGCAGTATTTT.

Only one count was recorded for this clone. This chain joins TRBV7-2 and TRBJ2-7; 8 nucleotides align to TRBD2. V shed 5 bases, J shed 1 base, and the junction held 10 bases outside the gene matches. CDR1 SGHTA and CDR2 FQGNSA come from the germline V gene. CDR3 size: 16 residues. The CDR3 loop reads CASSPPDGLASYEQYF. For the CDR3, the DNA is TGTGCCAGCAGCCCCCCCGACGGACTAGCATCCTACGAGCAGTACTTC. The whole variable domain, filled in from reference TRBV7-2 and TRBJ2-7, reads GAGVSQSPSNKVTEKGKDVELRCDPISGHTALYWYRQSLGQGLEFLIYFQGNSAPDKSGLPSDRFSAERTGGSVSTLTIQRTQQEDSAVYLCASSPPDGLASYEQYFGPGTRLTVT.

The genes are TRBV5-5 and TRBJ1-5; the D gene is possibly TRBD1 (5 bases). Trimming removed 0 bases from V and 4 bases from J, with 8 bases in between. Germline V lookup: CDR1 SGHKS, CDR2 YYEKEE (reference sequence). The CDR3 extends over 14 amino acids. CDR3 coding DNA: TGTGCCAGCAGCTTGGTGGGGGGTAATCAGCCCCAGCATTTT. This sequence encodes CASSLVGGNQPQHF.

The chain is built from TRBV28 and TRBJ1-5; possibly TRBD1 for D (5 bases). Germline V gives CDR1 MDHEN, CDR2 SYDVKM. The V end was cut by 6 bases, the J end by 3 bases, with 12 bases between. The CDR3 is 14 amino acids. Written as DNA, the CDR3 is TGTGCCAGCAGAACCGGGGGACTCAATCAGCCCCAGCATTTT. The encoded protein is CASRTGGLNQPQHF.

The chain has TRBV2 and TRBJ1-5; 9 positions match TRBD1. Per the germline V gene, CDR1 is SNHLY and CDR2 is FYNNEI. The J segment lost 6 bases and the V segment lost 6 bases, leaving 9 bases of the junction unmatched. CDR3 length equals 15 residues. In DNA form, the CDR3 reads TGTGCCAGCAGAGCCGGGACAGGGACTCGTCAGCCCCAGCATTTT. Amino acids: CASRAGTGTRQPQHF. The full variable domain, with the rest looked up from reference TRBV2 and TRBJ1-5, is EPEVTQTPSHQVTQMGQEVILRCVPISNHLYFYWYRQILGQKVEFLVSFYNNEISEKSEIFDDQFSVERPDGSNFTLKIRSTKLEDSAMYFCASRAGTGTRQPQHFGDGTRLSIL.

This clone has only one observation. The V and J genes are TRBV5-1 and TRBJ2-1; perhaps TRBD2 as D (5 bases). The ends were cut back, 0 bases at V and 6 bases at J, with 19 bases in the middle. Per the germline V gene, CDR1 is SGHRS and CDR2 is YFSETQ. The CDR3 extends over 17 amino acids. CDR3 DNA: TGCGCCAGCAGCTTGGCGATCCCGAATGTCAGCGGCAATGAGCAGTTCTTC. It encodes CASSLAIPNVSGNEQFF.

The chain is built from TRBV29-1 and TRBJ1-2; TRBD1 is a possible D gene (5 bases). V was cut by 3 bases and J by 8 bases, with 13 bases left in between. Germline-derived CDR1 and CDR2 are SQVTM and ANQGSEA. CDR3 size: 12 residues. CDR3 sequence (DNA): TGCAGCGTTGAGGGAGGACGGGGGGGCTACACCTTC. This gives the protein CSVEGGRGGYTF.